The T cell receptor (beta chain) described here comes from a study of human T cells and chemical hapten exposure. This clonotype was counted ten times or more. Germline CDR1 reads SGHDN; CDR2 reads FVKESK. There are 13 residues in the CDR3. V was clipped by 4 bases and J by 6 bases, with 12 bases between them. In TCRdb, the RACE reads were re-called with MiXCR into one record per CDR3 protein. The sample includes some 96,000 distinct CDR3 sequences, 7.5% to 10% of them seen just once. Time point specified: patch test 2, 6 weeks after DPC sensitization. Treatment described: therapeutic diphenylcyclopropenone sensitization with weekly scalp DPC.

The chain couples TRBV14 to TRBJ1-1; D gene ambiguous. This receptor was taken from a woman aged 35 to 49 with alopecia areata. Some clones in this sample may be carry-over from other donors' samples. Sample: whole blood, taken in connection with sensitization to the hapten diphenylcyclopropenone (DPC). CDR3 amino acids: CASSPRVSSEAFF. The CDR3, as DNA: TGTGCCAGCAGCCCACGGGTTTCCTCTGAAGCTTTCTTT.